Listed below are T cell receptor beta chains from one sample, sequenced in a study of breast tumors, draining lymph nodes, adjacent tissues. TCRdb analysed the multiplex PCR reads with MiXCR anew, one entry per CDR3 protein. The sample records about 200,000 distinct CDR3 sequences, roughly 31% being singletons. Input material: axillary lymph node tissue. The origin of the receptors is a female donor with breast cancer. Some clones in this sample may be carry-over from other donors' samples. Each CDR3 is given with its conserved first and last residue. The order of the fields is J gene, D gene, clone size, V gene, CDR3 protein, CDR3 DNA. The D gene is left open where the match is weak. Expanded clones get a size class; other rows say once, few or many, or leave the size out.

TRBJ2-6 TRBD1 many TRBV6-5 CASTNGGTGARGANVLTF TGTGCCAGCACCAACGGCGGAACAGGGGCGCGAGGGGCCAACGTCCTGACTTTC
TRBJ1-4 TRBD1 many TRBV6-5 CASSQQGNEKLFF TGTGCCAGCAGTCAACAGGGGAATGAAAAACTGTTTTTT
TRBJ1-3 TRBD1 - TRBV6-6 CASSSDRVTLTTYGYTIYF TGTGCCAGCAGTTCGGACAGGGTCACCCTCACTACCTATGGCTACACCATATATTTT
TRBJ2-5 TRBD2 - TRBV7-2 CASSSLAGQETQYF TGTGCCAGCAGCTCCCTAGCGGGGCAAGAGACCCAGTACTTC
TRBJ1-5 TRBD1 - TRBV6-2/TRBV6-3 CASSYFAGGNQPQHF TGTGCCAGCAGTTACTTCGCAGGGGGGAATCAGCCCCAGCATTTT
TRBJ1-5 - many TRBV19 CASSIVEGHRNQPQHF TGTGCCAGTAGTATAGTAGAGGGACACCGCAATCAGCCCCAGCATTTT
TRBJ2-1 - many TRBV11-1 CASSPGLGQFF TGTGCCAGCAGCCCCGGCTTGGGGCAGTTCTTC
TRBJ2-3 - once TRBV6-4 CASRPTGTDTQYF TGTGCCAGCAGACCGACTGGCACAGATACGCAGTATTTT
TRBJ2-2 TRBD2 many TRBV6-5 CASRLAKNTGELFF TGTGCCAGCAGACTAGCGAAGAACACCGGGGAGCTGTTTTTT
TRBJ2-7 - few TRBV6-4 CASNPGSYEQYF TGTGCCAGCAATCCCGGGTCCTACGAGCAGTACTTC
TRBJ2-6 - many TRBV20-1 CSARGDGSGANVLTF TGCAGTGCTAGAGGGGATGGATCGGGGGCCAACGTCCTGACTTTC
TRBJ2-3 TRBD2 - TRBV7-2 CASSIQRGPTDTQYF TGTGCCAGCAGCATACAGCGGGGGCCGACAGATACGCAGTATTTT
TRBJ2-7 TRBD1 - TRBV27 CASRAGDRSYEQYF TGTGCCAGCAGGGCTGGGGACAGATCCTACGAGCAGTACTTC
TRBJ2-3 - many TRBV14 CASSQQLDTQYF TGTGCCAGCAGCCAACAGTTGGATACGCAGTATTTT
TRBJ2-7 - many TRBV18 CASSPTTGREQYF TGTGCCAGCTCACCCACGACAGGGAGGGAGCAGTACTTC
TRBJ2-3 TRBD2 many TRBV11-2 CASSPPGLAVPFQYF TGTGCCAGCAGCCCGCCGGGACTAGCGGTTCCCTTCCAGTATTTT
TRBJ2-3 - many TRBV7-2 CASSPQGPDTQYF TGTGCCAGCAGCCCCCAAGGCCCAGATACGCAGTATTTT
TRBJ2-3 - - TRBV10-2 CASRDSGSTDTQYF TGCGCCAGCAGGGACAGCGGGAGCACAGATACGCAGTATTTT
TRBJ2-5 TRBD2 many TRBV11-2 CASSLGGAGYQETQYF TGTGCCAGCAGCTTAGGGGGAGCGGGATACCAAGAGACCCAGTACTTC
TRBJ2-5 TRBD2 many TRBV27 CASSSLAGGEETQYF TGTGCCAGCAGTTCTTTAGCGGGAGGGGAAGAGACCCAGTACTTC
TRBJ1-2 - many TRBV20-1 CSASNYEGLSYGYTF TGCAGTGCTAGTAACTACGAGGGTCTTTCCTATGGCTACACCTTC
TRBJ2-7 - - TRBV6-4 CASSHSTGRREQYF TGTGCCAGCAGTCACTCGACAGGGAGGCGCGAGCAGTACTTC
TRBJ2-5 - many TRBV19 CASSALGHPFLETQYF TGTGCCAGTAGTGCTTTGGGACACCCTTTTTTGGAGACCCAGTACTTC
TRBJ2-3 TRBD2 many TRBV4-1 CASSQVAGETDTQYF TGCGCCAGCAGCCAAGTTGCGGGGGAGACAGATACGCAGTATTTT
TRBJ1-4 - many TRBV2 CASSPDRLGNEKLFF TGTGCCAGCAGCCCAGACAGATTAGGGAATGAAAAACTGTTTTTT
TRBJ2-1 TRBD2 many TRBV5-1 CASSLEGGGYNEQFF TGCGCCAGCAGCTTGGAAGGCGGGGGTTACAATGAGCAGTTCTTC
TRBJ2-2 - many TRBV11-1 CASSRWTTGRITGELFF TGTGCCAGCAGCCGGTGGACGACGGGGCGCATCACCGGGGAGCTGTTTTTT
TRBJ2-7 - - TRBV10-3 CASSSQGPGDEQYF TGTGCCAGCAGCTCACAGGGCCCCGGGGACGAGCAGTACTTC
TRBJ1-4 - - TRBV28 CASRTGTSGKGTNEKLFF TGTGCCAGCAGAACCGGGACTAGCGGGAAGGGCACTAATGAAAAACTGTTTTTT
TRBJ2-7 - - TRBV2 CASSKTGYEQYF TGTGCCAGCAGTAAGACAGGATACGAGCAGTACTTC
TRBJ1-5 - many TRBV5-1 CASSSGGGQPQHF TGCGCCAGCAGCTCCGGAGGTGGTCAGCCCCAGCATTTT
TRBJ1-5 - many TRBV18 CASSPNGGLEPQHF TGTGCCAGCTCACCAAACGGAGGTCTTGAGCCCCAGCATTTT
TRBJ2-7 - - TRBV6-5 CASSYSRSMRRDPYEQYF TGTGCCAGCAGTTACTCCCGGAGTATGAGGCGGGACCCCTACGAGCAGTACTTC
TRBJ2-3 TRBD2 many TRBV20-1 CSGQTSKNTQYF TGCAGTGGACAGACTAGCAAAAATACGCAGTATTTT
TRBJ2-1 - many TRBV25-1 CATGGDSYNEQFF TGTGCCACCGGGGGTGACTCCTACAATGAGCAGTTCTTC
TRBJ1-2 - few TRBV6-1 CASSGPRGLRNYGYTF TGTGCCAGCAGTGGACCCCGGGGGTTGAGAAACTATGGCTACACCTTC
TRBJ1-6 - - TRBV29-1 CSVGGAGSPLHF TGCAGCGTTGGGGGGGCCGGTTCACCCCTCCACTTT
TRBJ2-3 TRBD2 many TRBV13 CASSLRTGGDTQYF TGTGCCAGCAGCCTCCGGACGGGAGGAGATACGCAGTATTTT
TRBJ1-2 - many TRBV5-1 CASSLEPKANYGYTF TGCGCCAGCAGCTTGGAACCAAAAGCTAACTATGGCTACACCTTC
TRBJ1-2 - many TRBV6-5 CASSYSWSNPDYTF TGTGCCAGCAGTTACTCTTGGTCGAACCCTGACTACACCTTC
TRBJ2-1 TRBD1 - TRBV27 CASSLGQGGGLHEQFF TGTGCCAGCTCTCTCGGACAGGGGGGAGGCTTGCATGAGCAGTTCTTC
TRBJ1-2 - many TRBV30 CAWNGTPGSGYTF TGTGCCTGGAACGGGACCCCGGGGAGTGGCTACACCTTC
TRBJ1-5 TRBD1 many TRBV19 CASEEVPGQGHQPQHF TGTGCCAGCGAAGAAGTCCCGGGACAGGGACATCAGCCCCAGCATTTT
TRBJ1-5 - once TRBV24-1 CATSTQGTGQGGQPQHF TGTGCCACCAGCACGCAAGGGACGGGACAAGGAGGTCAGCCCCAGCATTTT
TRBJ1-6 TRBD1 - TRBV7-3 CASRRDSDILPLHF TGCGCCAGCAGACGGGACAGTGACATTTTGCCCCTCCACTTT
TRBJ1-5 - many TRBV6-1 CASRQGYNQPQHF TGTGCCAGCAGGCAAGGATACAATCAGCCCCAGCATTTT
TRBJ1-3 - many TRBV7-2 CASSLGNRVSGNTIYF TGTGCCAGCAGCCTGGGTAACAGGGTCTCTGGAAACACCATATATTTT
TRBJ2-5 - many TRBV9 CASSGGRAQETQYF TGTGCCAGCAGCGGAGGAAGGGCCCAAGAGACCCAGTACTTC
TRBJ2-2 - many TRBV6-6 CASSPQGVELFF TGTGCCAGCAGCCCACAGGGTGTGGAGCTGTTTTTT
TRBJ1-1 - - TRBV20-1 CSARRAGAGTEAFF TGCAGTGCTAGACGAGCGGGGGCGGGCACTGAAGCTTTCTTT
TRBJ2-2 - - TRBV19 CASQNPGELFF TGTGCCAGCCAAAACCCCGGGGAGCTGTTTTTT